Listed below are T cell receptor beta chains from one sample, sequenced in a study of blood T cell repertoires in COVID-19. Some clones are missing from TCRdb's copy, which holds only in-frame ones; the method was immunoSEQ multiplex PCR. This sample carries hundreds of thousands of clones, 83% of them seen once, and the ten largest clones take approximately 4%. The specimen was PBMCs or T cells enriched from blood (not recorded which). The receptor set was obtained from a woman in her forties who had been exposed to COVID-19. Both conserved end residues are trimmed from each CDR3.

V	J	CDR3
TRBV18	TRBJ1-5	ASSPSGDSSQPQH
TRBV10-3	TRBJ1-5	AINDRANQPQH
TRBV6-5	TRBJ2-7	ASRRRQESSYEQY
TRBV11-2	TRBJ2-2	ASTPTSTGELF
TRBV5-1	TRBJ1-3	ASSLDGTPDSGNTIY
TRBV6-4	TRBJ2-7	ASSKSGTSIAEQY
TRBV10-3	TRBJ1-4	AIMGSVRDRATNEKLF
TRBV18	TRBJ1-1	ASSLQDDTEAF
TRBV4-1	TRBJ2-1	ASSQEGAGTYNEQF
TRBV11-2	TRBJ2-2	ASSLQGATGELF
TRBV7-8	TRBJ1-2	ASSLVAGDGYT
TRBV2	TRBJ1-3	ASTPDTAGNTIY
TRBV2	TRBJ2-7	ASRVQGYEQY
TRBV7-6	TRBJ2-3	ASSRSGGGTDTQY
TRBV6-2/TRBV6-3	TRBJ1-5	ASSNNRLKSI
TRBV5-6	TRBJ1-6	ASSREGQTYSPLH
TRBV7-9	TRBJ2-3	ASSMDSTDTQY
TRBV14	TRBJ2-1	ASSQVFGGEQF
TRBV19	TRBJ2-5	ASSLGAVQETQY
TRBV5-6	TRBJ2-7	ASSGDRVYEQY
TRBV5-4	TRBJ2-3	ASSWGRGAITDTQY
TRBV7-8	TRBJ2-7	ASSLGVRTDTYEQY
TRBV4-1	TRBJ2-3	ASSLHPGTSTDTQY
TRBV11-2	TRBJ2-4	ASSLGTGVAKNIQY
TRBV19	TRBJ2-7	ASSRLAGATPYEQY
TRBV12-3/TRBV12-4	TRBJ2-5	ASSLAGVGDQY
TRBV6-2/TRBV6-3	TRBJ2-3	ASSPGLGSLDTQY
TRBV15	TRBJ1-4	AVSGGADEKLF
TRBV4-1	TRBJ2-3	ASSQGGTSGRRDTQY
TRBV27	TRBJ1-1	ASSLSGQRAF
TRBV19	TRBJ1-2	ASSPYSGTTTVATLKGYT
TRBV27	TRBJ2-7	ASSLGTSSYEQY
TRBV12-5	TRBJ2-1	ASGSRSGQGYNEQF
TRBV3-1/TRBV3-2	TRBJ2-5	ASSQDRGVVGETQY
TRBV28	TRBJ1-4	ASSSDRTNEKLF
TRBV7-3	TRBJ2-1	ASSSAGGGLYNEQF
TRBV3-1/TRBV3-2	TRBJ2-1	ASSQETGIEQF
TRBV5-6	TRBJ1-1	ASSLPGQGGLI
TRBV6-5	TRBJ1-2	ASSYRAGRINYGYT